A selection of T cell receptor beta chains follows, all from one sample in a study of technical replicates of blood from several donors. Clones were sequenced by immunoSEQ multiplex PCR, and TCRdb holds only the in-frame ones, with some missing. The sample yields some 77,000 clones, about nine tenths seen once. Material for sequencing was T cells isolated from PBMCs. These receptor sequences come from a human donor in good health. The CDR3 runs from the conserved cysteine through the conserved F or W. The order of the fields is V gene, D gene, clone size, J gene, CDR3 DNA, CDR3 protein. A D gene is named only where the DNA matches it firmly. Clone size is given for some rows only: seen once, a few or many times, or a class if the clone is expanded.

TRBV19	.	.	TRBJ1-5	TGTGCCAGTAGTATTGTTGGCGGCCCGGGGCCCCAGCATTTT	CASSIVGGPGPQHF
TRBV5-4	.	.	TRBJ2-1	TGTGCCAGCAGCTTGGACAGGCTCTACAATGAGCAGTTCTTC	CASSLDRLYNEQFF
TRBV7-6	TRBD2	once	TRBJ2-5	TGTGCCAGCAGCCCCGAAATGACTAGCGGGAGGCCTACCCAAGAGACCCAGTACTTC	CASSPEMTSGRPTQETQYF
TRBV29-1	TRBD2	.	TRBJ2-7	TGCAGCGTTGAATATCGGGAGGGGAACTCCTACGAGCAGTACTTC	CSVEYREGNSYEQYF
TRBV28	.	.	TRBJ2-5	TGTGCCAGCAGTACTGGTGGTGTGGAGACCCAGTACTTC	CASSTGGVETQYF
TRBV21-1	.	.	TRBJ2-7	TGTGCCAGCGGATCGAGCGGGAGTACCTACGAGCAGTACTTC	CASGSSGSTYEQYF
TRBV7-9	.	.	TRBJ1-1	TGTGCCAGCAGCTTATCAGTTGCGGTTTACACTGAAGCTTTCTTT	CASSLSVAVYTEAFF
TRBV11-3	TRBD2	.	TRBJ2-1	TGTGCCAGCAGCTTCCTATGGACTAGCGGGATCAATGAGCAGTTCTTC	CASSFLWTSGINEQFF
TRBV6-5	TRBD1	.	TRBJ1-2	TGTGCCAGCAGCCGCAGGGGGCCGTACTATGGCTACACCTTC	CASSRRGPYYGYTF
TRBV5-1	.	.	TRBJ2-2	TGCGCCAGCAGCTTGGGTCTCTTTTCCGGGGAGCTGTTTTTT	CASSLGLFSGELFF
TRBV5-1	.	.	TRBJ2-1	TGCGCCAGCCACCTGATGAGCGGCTCCTACAATGAGCAGTTCTTC	CASHLMSGSYNEQFF
TRBV28	.	.	TRBJ2-1	TGTGCCAGCAGTTGGGGCTCCCGACGCGACAATGAGCAGTTCTTC	CASSWGSRRDNEQFF
TRBV27	.	.	TRBJ1-1	TGTGCCAGCAGCCCCTCTAGCGGGGAAAGGTTAACTGAAGCTTTCTTT	CASSPSSGERLTEAFF
TRBV7-3	.	.	TRBJ1-2	TGTGCCAGCAGTGCCGGAGATGGCTACACCTTC	CASSAGDGYTF
TRBV7-2	.	.	TRBJ2-5	TGTGCCAGCAGCCAAGTCAGGGGCGGGGAGACCCAGTACTTC	CASSQVRGGETQYF
TRBV6-5	TRBD1	.	TRBJ1-1	TGTGCCAGCAGTTTCTTCGCAGGGGGTCCCAACACTGAAGCTTTCTTT	CASSFFAGGPNTEAFF
TRBV11-2	TRBD1	.	TRBJ2-7	TGTGCCAGCAGCGATCGACAGGGGGCTGACGAGCAGTACTTC	CASSDRQGADEQYF
TRBV30	TRBD2	.	TRBJ2-7	TGTGCCTGGGCCCCGGGAGGGATAGAGCAGTACTTC	CAWAPGGIEQYF
TRBV9	TRBD2	.	TRBJ2-1	TGTGCCAGCAGCGCGTCACGGGATAAGCTAGCGGGAGTTGGCAATGAGCAGTTCTTC	CASSASRDKLAGVGNEQFF
TRBV21-1	.	.	TRBJ1-1	TGTGCCAGCAGTCAAGGCGGGGAACGGCGAGACACTGAAGCTTTCTTT	CASSQGGERRDTEAFF
TRBV7-8	TRBD1	.	TRBJ1-1	TGTGCCAGCAGCCTCCGGGACAGAAGGAGGGACACTGAAGCTTTCTTT	CASSLRDRRRDTEAFF
TRBV27	TRBD2	.	TRBJ2-1	TGTGCCAGCAGTCAAGCGGGAGGCTACAATGAGCAGTTCTTC	CASSQAGGYNEQFF
TRBV19	TRBD1	.	TRBJ2-1	TGTGCCAGTAGTATAACAGGGGGGTACAATGAGCAGTTCTTC	CASSITGGYNEQFF
TRBV5-6	.	.	TRBJ1-1	TGTGCCAGCAGCTTGGGGTTAGGGGGCACTGAAGCTTTCTTT	CASSLGLGGTEAFF
TRBV11-3	.	once	TRBJ2-7	TGTGCCAGCAGCTTTCCAATACCCGGCGAGCAGTACTTC	CASSFPIPGEQYF
TRBV7-9	TRBD2	.	TRBJ2-7	TGTGCCAGCAGCTCCCTAGCGGGAGGGCCCCACGAGCAGTACTTC	CASSSLAGGPHEQYF
TRBV5-1	TRBD2	.	TRBJ2-3	TGCGCCAGCAAGGGACGACTAGCGGGAGAAGTAGATACGCAGTATTTT	CASKGRLAGEVDTQYF
TRBV28	TRBD1	.	TRBJ1-5	TGTGCCAGCAGTGGGGACAGGGGGCCCAATCAGCCCCAGCATTTT	CASSGDRGPNQPQHF
TRBV25-1	TRBD2	.	TRBJ2-1	TGTGCCAGCAGTGAATGGACTAGCGGGAGTAAGGGCAATGAGCAGTTCTTC	CASSEWTSGSKGNEQFF
TRBV28	TRBD1	.	TRBJ1-2	TGTGCCAGCATTGAACCGGGACAGCGGACCCACTATGGCTACACCTTC	CASIEPGQRTHYGYTF
TRBV11-3	.	few	TRBJ2-1	TGTGCCAGCAGCTTCCAGGGGGGTGAGCAGTTCTTC	CASSFQGGEQFF
TRBV4-1	.	.	TRBJ2-6	TGCGCCAGCAGTCATCAGGGGTGGGGGGCCAACGTCCTGACTTTC	CASSHQGWGANVLTF
TRBV5-5	.	.	TRBJ2-2	TGTGCCAGCAGCCTAATCTACACCGGGGAGCTGTTTTTT	CASSLIYTGELFF
TRBV27	.	.	TRBJ1-1	TGTGCCAGCAGTTTAGTTGGCACCTTGAACACTGAAGCTTTCTTT	CASSLVGTLNTEAFF
TRBV7-9	.	.	TRBJ2-1	TGTGCCAGCCTAGCGTTTTACAATGAGCAGTTCTTC	CASLAFYNEQFF
TRBV28	TRBD1	.	TRBJ1-4	TGTGCCAGCAGTTTAAGGCAGGGGGCCGAAAAACTGTTTTTT	CASSLRQGAEKLFF
TRBV6-5	TRBD1	.	TRBJ1-1	TGTGCCAGCAGCCAAAAACAGGGGTTGTACACTGAAGCTTTCTTT	CASSQKQGLYTEAFF
TRBV7-2	.	.	TRBJ1-3	TGTGCCAGCAGCCTAGCCGGGAGAACCATATATTTT	CASSLAGRTIYF
TRBV7-9	.	.	TRBJ2-7	TGTGCCAGCAGCTTCAGGTATCTCGAGCAGTACTTC	CASSFRYLEQYF
TRBV4-2	.	once	TRBJ1-3	TGTGCCAGCAGCCAAGAACCGGAGGTCACCATATATTTT	CASSQEPEVTIYF
TRBV4-1	TRBD2	.	TRBJ2-7	TGCGCCAGCAGCCAAGGGGCAGCGGGAGTATACGAGCAGTACTTC	CASSQGAAGVYEQYF
TRBV9	TRBD2	.	TRBJ2-1	TGTGCCAGCAGCGTGAGGCGGGACTATCTTCAGCATGAGCAGTTCTTC	CASSVRRDYLQHEQFF
TRBV7-9	TRBD1	.	TRBJ2-5	TGTGCCAGCAGGGAAGAGAGGACAGGGGGGACCCAGTACTTC	CASREERTGGTQYF
TRBV9	.	.	TRBJ2-3	TGTGCCAGCAGCGTATGGTTCGGGGAAACAGATACGCAGTATTTT	CASSVWFGETDTQYF
TRBV2	.	.	TRBJ1-2	TGTGCCAGCAGTGAACAGGGGAACATCTATGGCTACACCTTC	CASSEQGNIYGYTF
TRBV4-3	.	.	TRBJ2-1	TGCGCCAGCAGCCTGGCGGAGCTACGACATGAGCAGTTCTTC	CASSLAELRHEQFF
TRBV5-1	TRBD2	.	TRBJ2-1	TGCGCCAGCAGGCCGCGGGAGGGCCCGAGCTCCTACAATGAGCAGTTCTTC	CASRPREGPSSYNEQFF
TRBV2	.	.	TRBJ1-4	TGTGCCAGCTGCCCTATCTATGCAACTAATGAAAAACTGTTTTTT	CASCPIYATNEKLFF
TRBV4-3	.	.	TRBJ2-7	TGCGCCAGCAGCCAAGAACAGAGTTATTACGAGCAGTACTTC	CASSQEQSYYEQYF
TRBV19	.	.	TRBJ1-5	TGTGCCAGTAGTATGGGGGGGGATCAGCCCCAGCATTTT	CASSMGGDQPQHF
TRBV6-1	.	.	TRBJ1-5	TGTGCCAGCACTCCGGGACACTATCAGCCCCAGCATTTT	CASTPGHYQPQHF
TRBV29-1	.	.	TRBJ1-1	TGCAGCGTTGAGGGGACTGCAATTCTCACTGAAGCTTTCTTT	CSVEGTAILTEAFF
TRBV11-2	.	.	TRBJ1-5	TGTGCCAGCAGCGGCCCTGGTTCAGGTAATCAGCCCCAGCATTTT	CASSGPGSGNQPQHF